This is a list of T cell receptor beta chains from one sample in a study of T cell responses to AZD1222 COVID-19 vaccine. Clones were read by immunoSEQ multiplex PCR, and TCRdb kept only the in-frame ones, dropping some. The sample shows over 200,000 clones, 94% of them seen only once. The sequencing here drew on peripheral blood, taken 28 days after the second dose of the MenACWY control vaccine. These receptors came from an adult who received the MenACWY meningococcal vaccine as a control. The CDR3 runs from the conserved cysteine through the conserved F or W. The order of the fields is clone size, V gene, J gene, D gene, CDR3 DNA, CDR3 protein. The D gene is left open where the match is weak. A row's size may be missing; if present it is once, few, many or a size class.

.,TRBV6-4,TRBJ1-1,.,TGTGCCAGCAGTCTACAGGAGGACACTGAAGCTTTCTTT,CASSLQEDTEAFF
.,TRBV6-1,TRBJ1-4,TRBD1,TGTGCCAGCAGTGATACAGGGGGGACGAATGAAAAACTGTTTTTT,CASSDTGGTNEKLFF
.,TRBV18,TRBJ1-2,TRBD1,TGTGCCAGCTCACCGGGGACAGGGCTTGGTGGCTACACCTTC,CASSPGTGLGGYTF
.,TRBV7-2,TRBJ1-6,.,TGTGCCAGCAGCTTTGGTTCGGCAGTCAATAATTCACCCCTCCACTTT,CASSFGSAVNNSPLHF
.,TRBV7-9,TRBJ2-7,.,TGTGCCAGCAGCCTAGAGAACAGGGTGGAGCAGTACTTC,CASSLENRVEQYF
.,TRBV6-5,TRBJ2-7,TRBD2,TGTGCCAGCAGTTACTCACTACGGGGGGGTTGGGAGCAGTACTTC,CASSYSLRGGWEQYF
.,TRBV28,TRBJ2-2,TRBD1,TGTGCCAGCAGACTCGGGACAGGGTTTACCGGGGAGCTGTTTTTT,CASRLGTGFTGELFF
.,TRBV5-6,TRBJ1-2,.,TGTGCCAGCAGCTTGGACAGTAACTATGGCTACACCTTC,CASSLDSNYGYTF
once,TRBV19,TRBJ2-2,TRBD2,TGTGCCAGTAGTATAGGGGAGGGGAACACCGGGGAGCTGTTTTTT,CASSIGEGNTGELFF
.,TRBV25-1,TRBJ2-2,.,TGTGCCAGCCGACCAACCGGGACCACCGGGGAGCTGTTTTTT,CASRPTGTTGELFF
.,TRBV5-1,TRBJ2-1,.,TGCGCCAGCAGCTTACCAGGGCGGGCTGAGCAGTTCTTC,CASSLPGRAEQFF
.,TRBV5-5,TRBJ1-4,.,TGTGCCAGCAGCTTGGCGTCAGATGAAAAACTGTTTTTT,CASSLASDEKLFF
few,TRBV14,TRBJ2-7,TRBD1,TGTGCCAGCAGCCAAGACTACTACCGGGACAGGGGGACCTACGAGCAGTACTTC,CASSQDYYRDRGTYEQYF
.,TRBV4-3,TRBJ1-6,.,TGCGCCAGCAGCCAAGTAGGGGGACAAAATTCACCCCTCCACTTT,CASSQVGGQNSPLHF
.,TRBV7-2,TRBJ2-5,TRBD2,TGTGCCAGCAGCGAGAGACTAGCGGGAGACCAAGAGACCCAGTACTTC,CASSERLAGDQETQYF
.,TRBV27,TRBJ1-1,.,TGTGCCAGCAGTTTACCGGGGGACACTGAAGCTTTCTTT,CASSLPGDTEAFF
.,TRBV7-6,TRBJ2-2,.,TGTGCCAGCAGCCCCCGCGGAGCCAGCACCGGGGAGCTGTTTTTT,CASSPRGASTGELFF
.,TRBV27,TRBJ2-2,.,TGTGCCAGCAGTTCCGACGCTTCATTTGGCGGGGAGCTGTTTTTT,CASSSDASFGGELFF
.,TRBV9,TRBJ1-5,.,TGTGCCAGCAGCGTAGGACAGTCCAATCAGCCCCAGCATTTT,CASSVGQSNQPQHF
.,TRBV5-1,TRBJ2-3,TRBD2,TGCGCCAGCACCCGGATACGTAGCGGGAGTTTAGTAGATACGCAGTATTTT,CASTRIRSGSLVDTQYF
.,TRBV7-9,TRBJ1-6,TRBD1,TGTGCCAGCAGCCCATCAGGGGGGAATTCACCCCTCCACTTT,CASSPSGGNSPLHF
.,TRBV5-8,TRBJ2-7,.,TGTGCCAGCAGCTTAGCCGTTGGGTACGAGCAGTACTTC,CASSLAVGYEQYF
.,TRBV19,TRBJ2-7,.,TGTGCCAGTAGTATAGATTCAGGAAGCTCCTACGAGCAGTACTTC,CASSIDSGSSYEQYF
once,TRBV6-5,TRBJ2-7,TRBD2,TGTGCCAGCAGTTACTCCCTAGCGGGATACTACGAGCAGTACTTC,CASSYSLAGYYEQYF
.,TRBV9,TRBJ2-1,TRBD2,TGTGCCAGCAGCGCCACTAGCGGGAGAACGAATGAGCAGTTCTTC,CASSATSGRTNEQFF
.,TRBV5-1,TRBJ2-1,TRBD2,TGCGCCAGCAGCTTGGAAGCGGGGGGCCCCCCCTACAATGAGCAGTTCTTC,CASSLEAGGPPYNEQFF
.,TRBV7-9,TRBJ2-5,.,TGTGCCAGCAGCCCCCGTGGGGGAGCAGAGACCCAGTACTTC,CASSPRGGAETQYF
.,TRBV6-6,TRBJ2-2,.,TGTGCCAGCAGTTCAGGGGCTGGCACCGGGGAGCTGTTTTTT,CASSSGAGTGELFF
.,TRBV2,TRBJ2-7,TRBD2,TGTGCCAACCCCACTTTAGGGACTAGATATTACGAGCAGTACTTC,CANPTLGTRYYEQYF
.,TRBV10-3,TRBJ2-7,.,TGTGCCATCAGTGAGTCCCGACAGGCCTACGAGCAGTACTTC,CAISESRQAYEQYF
once,TRBV9,TRBJ1-3,.,TGTGCCAGCAGAGGGGTAAGAGATGGAAACACCATATATTTT,CASRGVRDGNTIYF
.,TRBV28,TRBJ2-3,.,TGTGCCAGCAGTCCCAATCGGGGGGCCACAGATACGCAGTATTTT,CASSPNRGATDTQYF
.,TRBV25-1,TRBJ1-6,.,TGTGCCAGCAGTGGTTCTCCCGGCTCCTATAATTCACCCCTCCACTTT,CASSGSPGSYNSPLHF
.,TRBV6-5,TRBJ1-2,.,TGTGCCAGCCAAGGGCAGGGGTACTATGGCTACACCTTC,CASQGQGYYGYTF
.,TRBV2,TRBJ2-2,TRBD2,TGTGCCAGCAGGGTCCCGGGGGGAAGGGGGGAGCTGTTTTTT,CASRVPGGRGELFF
.,TRBV7-3,TRBJ1-1,.,TGTGCCAGCAGCTTAAGCGCCCTAAACACTGAAGCTTTCTTT,CASSLSALNTEAFF